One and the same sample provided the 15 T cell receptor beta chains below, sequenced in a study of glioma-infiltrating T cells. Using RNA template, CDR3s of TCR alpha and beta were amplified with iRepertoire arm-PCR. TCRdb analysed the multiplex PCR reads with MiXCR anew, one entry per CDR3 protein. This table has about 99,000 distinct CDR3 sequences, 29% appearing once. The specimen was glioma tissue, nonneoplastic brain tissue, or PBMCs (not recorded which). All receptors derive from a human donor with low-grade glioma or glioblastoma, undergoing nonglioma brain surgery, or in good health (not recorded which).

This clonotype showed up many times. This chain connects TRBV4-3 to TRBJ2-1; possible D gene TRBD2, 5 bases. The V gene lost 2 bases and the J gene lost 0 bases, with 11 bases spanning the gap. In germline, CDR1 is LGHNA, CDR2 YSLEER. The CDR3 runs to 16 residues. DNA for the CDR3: TGCGCCAGCAGCCAAAAAGCGGCTAGCTCCTACAATGAGCAGTTCTTC. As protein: CASSQKAASSYNEQFF.

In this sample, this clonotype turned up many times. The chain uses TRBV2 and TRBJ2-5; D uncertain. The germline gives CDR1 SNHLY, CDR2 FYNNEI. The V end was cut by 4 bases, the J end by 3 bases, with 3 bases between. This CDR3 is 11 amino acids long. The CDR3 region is CASSGEETQYF. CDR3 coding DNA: TGTGCCAGCAGTGGGGAAGAGACCCAGTACTTC.

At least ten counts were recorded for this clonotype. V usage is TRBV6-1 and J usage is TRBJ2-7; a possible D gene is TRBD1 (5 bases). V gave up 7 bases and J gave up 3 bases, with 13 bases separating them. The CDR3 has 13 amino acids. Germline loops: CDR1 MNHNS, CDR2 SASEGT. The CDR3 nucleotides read TGTGCCAGCACCCTCCAGGGTATCTACGAGCAGTACTTC. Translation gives CASTLQGIYEQYF.

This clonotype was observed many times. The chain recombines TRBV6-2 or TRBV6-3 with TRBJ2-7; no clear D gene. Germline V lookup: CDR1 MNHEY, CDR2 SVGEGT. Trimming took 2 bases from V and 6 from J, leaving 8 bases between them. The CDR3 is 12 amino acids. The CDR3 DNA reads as TGTGCCAGCAGTTACCGTCAGGCCGAGCAGTACTTC. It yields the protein CASSYRQAEQYF.

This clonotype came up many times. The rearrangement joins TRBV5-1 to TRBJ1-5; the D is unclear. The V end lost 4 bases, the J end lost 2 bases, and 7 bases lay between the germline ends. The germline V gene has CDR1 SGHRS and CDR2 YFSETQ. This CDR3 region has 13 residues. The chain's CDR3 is CASSPLGNQPQHF. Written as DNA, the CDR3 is TGCGCCAGCAGCCCGCTGGGCAATCAGCCCCAGCATTTT. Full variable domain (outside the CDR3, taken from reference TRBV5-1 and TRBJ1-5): KAGVTQTPRYLIKTRGQQVTLSCSPISGHRSVSWYQQTPGQGLQFLFEYFSETQRNKGNFPGRFSGRQFSNSRSEMNVSTLELGDSALYLCASSPLGNQPQHFGDGTRLSIL.

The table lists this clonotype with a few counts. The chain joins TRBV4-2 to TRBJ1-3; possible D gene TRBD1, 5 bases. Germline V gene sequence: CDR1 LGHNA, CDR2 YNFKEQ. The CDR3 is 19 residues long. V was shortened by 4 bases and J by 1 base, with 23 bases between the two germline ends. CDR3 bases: TGTGCCAGCAGCCCCACGGGGCAGGGCATTCGGACGTCTGGAAACACCATATATTTT. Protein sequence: CASSPTGQGIRTSGNTIYF.

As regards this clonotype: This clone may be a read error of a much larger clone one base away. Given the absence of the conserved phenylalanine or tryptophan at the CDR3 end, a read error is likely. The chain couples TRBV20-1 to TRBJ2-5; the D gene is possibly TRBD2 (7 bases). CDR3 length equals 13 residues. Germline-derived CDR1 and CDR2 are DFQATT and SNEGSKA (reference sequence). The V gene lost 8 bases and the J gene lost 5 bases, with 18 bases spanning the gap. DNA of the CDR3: TGCAGTCGTCCCCGGGGGGCGGGGGAGACCCAGTACCTC. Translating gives CSRPRGAGETQYL.

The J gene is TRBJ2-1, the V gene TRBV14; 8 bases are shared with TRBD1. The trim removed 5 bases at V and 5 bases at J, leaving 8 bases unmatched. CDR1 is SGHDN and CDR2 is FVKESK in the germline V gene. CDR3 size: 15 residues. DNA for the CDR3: TGTGCCAGCAGCGCCACAGGGGGTCTGCACAATGAGCAGTTCTTC. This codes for CASSATGGLHNEQFF.

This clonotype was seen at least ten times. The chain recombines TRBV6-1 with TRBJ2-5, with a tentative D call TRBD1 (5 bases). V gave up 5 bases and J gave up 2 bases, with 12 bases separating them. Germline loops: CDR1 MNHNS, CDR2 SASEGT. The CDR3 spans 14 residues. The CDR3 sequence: CASSTRQLQETQYF. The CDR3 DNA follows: TGTGCCAGCAGTACCAGACAGTTACAAGAGACCCAGTACTTC.

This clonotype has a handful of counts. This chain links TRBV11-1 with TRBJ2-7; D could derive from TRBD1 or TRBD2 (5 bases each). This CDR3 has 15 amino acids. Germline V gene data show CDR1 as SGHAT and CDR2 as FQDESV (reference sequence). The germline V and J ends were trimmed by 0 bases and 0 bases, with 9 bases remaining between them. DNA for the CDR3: TGTGCCAGCAGCTTAGCTGGGGGAAGCTCCTACGAGCAGTACTTC. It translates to CASSLAGGSSYEQYF.

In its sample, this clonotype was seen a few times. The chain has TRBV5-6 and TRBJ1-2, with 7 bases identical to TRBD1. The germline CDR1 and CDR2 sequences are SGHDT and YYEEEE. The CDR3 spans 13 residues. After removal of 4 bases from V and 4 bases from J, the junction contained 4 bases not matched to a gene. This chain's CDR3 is CASSNRDSYGYTF. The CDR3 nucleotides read TGTGCCAGCAGCAACCGGGACAGCTATGGCTACACCTTC.

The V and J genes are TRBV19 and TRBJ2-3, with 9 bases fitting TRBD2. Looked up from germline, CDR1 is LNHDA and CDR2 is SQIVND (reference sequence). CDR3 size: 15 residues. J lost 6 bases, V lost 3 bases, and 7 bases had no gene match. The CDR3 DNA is TGTGCCAGTAGTATGCGGGGGGGCCGATTGGATACGCAGTATTTT. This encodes CASSMRGGRLDTQYF. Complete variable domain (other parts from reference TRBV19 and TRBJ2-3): DGGITQSPKYLFRKEGQNVTLSCEQNLNHDAMYWYRQDPGQGLRLIYYSQIVNDFQKGDIAEGYSVSREKKESFPLTVTSAQKNPTAFYLCASSMRGGRLDTQYFGPGTRLTVL.

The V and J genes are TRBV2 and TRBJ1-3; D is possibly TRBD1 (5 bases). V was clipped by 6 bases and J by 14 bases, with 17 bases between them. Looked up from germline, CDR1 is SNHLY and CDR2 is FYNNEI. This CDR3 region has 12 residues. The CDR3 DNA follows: TGTGCCAGCAGCGACCCCCGGACATTCGTATATTTT. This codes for CASSDPRTFVYF.

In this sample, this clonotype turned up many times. This CDR3 reads CASSHPGADSETQYF. For the CDR3, the DNA is TGTGCCAGCAGCCACCCGGGCGCAGACTCGGAGACCCAGTACTTC. The chain joins TRBV4-2 to TRBJ2-5; D not resolved. CDR3 length equals 15 residues. V shed 3 bases and J shed 5 bases, with 16 bases lying between them. Germline CDR1 is LGHNA and CDR2 is YNFKEQ.

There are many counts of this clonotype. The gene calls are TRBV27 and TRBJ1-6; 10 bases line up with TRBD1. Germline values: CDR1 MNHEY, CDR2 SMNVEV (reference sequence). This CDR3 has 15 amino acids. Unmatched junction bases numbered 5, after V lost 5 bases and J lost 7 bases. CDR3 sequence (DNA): TGTGCCAGCAGTCAGACAGGGGGCGGGAATTCACCCCTCCACTTT. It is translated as CASSQTGGGNSPLHF.